The rows below give T cell receptor beta chains drawn from one sample of a study of shared clonotypes between healthy human individuals. The method was immunoSEQ multiplex PCR; TCRdb's version includes in-frame clones alone and lacks a portion of them. The table shows about 680,000 clones, with 92% occurring only once. Sequencing was done on a sample of naive CD8+ T cells sorted from blood. These receptors originate from a man aged 25 to 40 in good health. Each CDR3 is given with its conserved first and last residue. The D gene is left open where the match is weak. A row's size may be missing; if present it is once, few, many or a size class.

J | D | V | size | CDR3 | DNA
TRBJ2-3 | TRBD2 | TRBV6-6 | . | CASSYAQREGRDTQYF | TGTGCCAGCAGTTACGCACAGCGGGAGGGCCGAGATACGCAGTATTTT
TRBJ1-1 | . | TRBV25-1 | . | CASSDPGGERDGTEAFF | TGTGCCAGCAGTGACCCGGGAGGTGAGAGGGACGGAACTGAAGCTTTCTTT
TRBJ2-3 | . | TRBV2 | . | CASSGSTDTQYF | TGTGCCAGCAGTGGATCTACAGATACGCAGTATTTT
TRBJ1-3 | . | TRBV10-3 | . | CAIAPDSGNTIYF | TGTGCCATCGCCCCTGACTCTGGAAACACCATATATTTT
TRBJ2-3 | . | TRBV9 | . | CASSVEASEGTDTQYF | TGTGCCAGCAGCGTAGAGGCTAGCGAGGGCACAGATACGCAGTATTTT
TRBJ2-3 | . | TRBV11-2 | . | CASSLELLDTQYF | TGTGCCAGCAGCTTAGAACTCTTGGATACGCAGTATTTT
TRBJ2-1 | . | TRBV7-6 | . | CASSLKGSYNEQFF | TGTGCCAGCAGCTTAAAGGGTTCCTACAATGAGCAGTTCTTC
TRBJ2-3 | . | TRBV7-9 | . | CASSSRKALLDTQYF | TGTGCCAGCAGCTCTCGGAAGGCCTTGCTGGATACGCAGTATTTT
TRBJ2-7 | . | TRBV30 | . | CAWSVGHSYEQYF | TGTGCCTGGAGTGTAGGACATTCCTACGAGCAGTACTTC
TRBJ1-1 | . | TRBV5-6 | . | CASSLPFMNTEAFF | TGTGCCAGCAGCTTACCCTTCATGAACACTGAAGCTTTCTTT
TRBJ2-3 | . | TRBV28 | . | CASSLPSGHPHTDTQYF | TGTGCCAGCAGTTTACCGTCTGGACACCCGCACACAGATACGCAGTATTTT
TRBJ2-1 | TRBD1 | TRBV27 | once | CASSSQQGGNEQFF | TGTGCCAGCAGTTCCCAACAGGGGGGAAATGAGCAGTTCTTC
TRBJ2-1 | . | TRBV9 | . | CASSVELRGSSYNEQFF | TGTGCCAGCAGCGTAGAGCTCCGGGGGAGCTCCTACAATGAGCAGTTCTTC
TRBJ2-5 | . | TRBV5-1 | once | CASSVIVRETQYF | TGCGCCAGCAGCGTAATCGTTCGAGAGACCCAGTACTTC
TRBJ2-1 | . | TRBV5-6 | . | CASSLTRANEQFF | TGTGCCAGCAGCTTGACTCGAGCCAATGAGCAGTTCTTC
TRBJ1-4 | . | TRBV9 | . | CASSVGGSSNEKLFF | TGTGCCAGCAGCGTAGGAGGGAGCTCAAATGAAAAACTGTTTTTT
TRBJ2-7 | . | TRBV15 | . | CATSIKGSSYEQYF | TGTGCCACCAGCATAAAGGGGAGCTCCTACGAGCAGTACTTC
TRBJ2-1 | . | TRBV28 | . | CASSVIDNEQFF | TGTGCCAGCAGTGTAATTGACAATGAGCAGTTCTTC
TRBJ2-7 | TRBD2 | TRBV7-9 | . | CASSRVGTSDAYEQYF | TGTGCCAGCAGCCGAGTTGGGACTAGCGATGCCTACGAGCAGTACTTC
TRBJ2-5 | TRBD2 | TRBV7-8 | . | CASSLCRFRAGDTQETQYF | TGTGCCAGCAGCTTATGTAGGTTTAGGGCGGGAGATACCCAAGAGACCCAGTACTTC
TRBJ1-1 | TRBD1 | TRBV10-3 | . | CAISGRTGGGTEAFF | TGTGCCATCAGTGGGCGCACAGGGGGTGGCACTGAAGCTTTCTTT
TRBJ1-1 | . | TRBV4-2 | . | CASLPSMNTEAFF | TGTGCCAGCCTTCCCTCCATGAACACTGAAGCTTTCTTT